This T cell receptor beta chain was recorded in a study of blood T cell repertoires in COVID-19. Study details: COVID-19 samples from acute and convalescent phases originated in the United States, Italy and Spain. T cells, B-cell-depleted T cells, or PBMCs supplied cDNA or gDNA.

Authors' data handling: Counts of nucleated cells, estimated from reference gene primer amplification, were obtained. Data came from immunoSEQ multiplex PCR; TCRdb stores just in-frame clones and leaves some out. V, J and clone size are taken as reported in that table, and D and trimming were inferred from the DNA itself. The table has about 310,000 clones, approximately 87% seen once. Seattle patient enrollment occurred during active infection, with longitudinal follow-up thereafter. Germline-derived CDR1 and CDR2 are SGHTA and FQGTGA. Trimming removed 5 bases from V and 3 bases from J, with 13 bases in between. The CDR3 sequence is 14 residues long.

The chain recombines TRBV7-3 with TRBJ1-2, with a possible D match to TRBD1 (6 bases). Material: peripheral blood. The source is a woman under 40 with COVID-19, enrolled during active disease. CDR3 region: CASSLKPGDYGYTF. Written as DNA, the CDR3 is TGTGCCAGCAGCCTGAAGCCAGGGGACTATGGCTACACCTTC.